Listed here is a single T cell receptor (beta chain). Each CDR3 protein gets one entry after TCRdb re-called the 5' RACE reads with MiXCR. Altogether around 320,000 distinct CDR3 sequences are present, around an eighth being singletons, with the ten largest covering about 21%. This sample stems from a study of T-cell memory formation after mild COVID-19. CDR3 length: 15 residues. Trimming took off 0 bases at V and 4 bases at J, with 11 bases between the two ends. Germline values: CDR1 SGHRS, CDR2 YFSETQ. This chain links TRBV5-1 with TRBJ2-4; tentatively, D is TRBD1 (6 bases). This receptor was identified in a man between 18 and 29 years old who had mild COVID-19 (a few samples of this study predate the infection). Cell type and time point are not known. The sample taken for sequencing was PBMCs or a T cell subset sorted from them (not recorded which). CDR3 sequence: CASSLDRDRKNIQYF. CDR3 sequence (DNA): TGCGCCAGCAGCTTGGACAGGGACCGTAAAAACATTCAGTACTTC.